This T cell receptor beta chain was identified in a study of blood T cell repertoires in COVID-19 (dated by TCRdb to 2018 to 2020). Concerning the study at large: The collaborator samples originated in the United States, Italy and Spain and spanned the acute and convalescent phases of COVID-19. A freely available public database, intended as a resource for researchers studying the immune response to SARS-CoV-2, is where the repertoires were released. The samples were drawn from two sources: the first 160 participants of the ongoing ImmuneRACE study, and 1,200 or so subjects contributed by 6 global collaborators. The prospective study material was composed of cDNA or gDNA derived from T cells, B-cell-depleted T cells, or PBMCs. The dataset comprised deeply sampled blood TCRbeta repertoires from subjects exposed to, actively infected with, or recovered from COVID-19. Nearly every sample came with metadata listing a de-identified subject ID, COVID-19 status, age in years and sex. HLA class I and class II types, where available, came from metadata supplied by the sample provider rather than from assay-based typing.

TCRbeta CDR3 regions were amplified from genomic DNA by means of the immunoSEQ Assay, a bias-controlled multiplex PCR. As for the authors' bioinformatics: Nucleated cell counts per sample were estimated from amplification of reference gene primers within the assay. Sequence reads were collapsed and filtered to measure the absolute abundance of every unique TCRbeta CDR3 rearrangement. Productive Simpson clonality was computed per sample as the square root of Simpson's diversity index over productive rearrangements. TCRdb limited this immuneACCESS table to in-frame rearrangements with V and J called. A share of clones is missing; checked studies link under half to unresolved V genes, and the rest is unexplained. The V and J calls and clone size are taken from that table; D and trimming were inferred from the DNA. The sample contains roughly 200,000 clones, about four fifths of them found a single time. The ten top clones hold over 9.5% of the sample.

Participants in the prospective study were enrolled through a virtual design, were aged about 18 to 100 years, and lived in fewer than 30 United States geographic areas. In the prospective study, participants were assigned to cohorts based on the clinical history participants reported in a screening survey and a study questionnaire. ImmuneRACE Cohort 3 recovered participants were defined by two consecutive negative NP/OP PCR tests, healthcare professional clearance, or symptom resolution. Each participant in the prospective study had whole blood, serum and a nasopharyngeal or oropharyngeal swab collected by mobile phlebotomists. Over an approximately 2-month period, participants in the prospective study had the option of providing additional blood draws and questionnaires. Before DNA extraction, blood samples from the prospective study were shipped at room temperature or frozen. The paper's findings and limits, for the study overall: The quantity of clinical and demographic metadata differed by source and by participant and was supplied without curation.

From cysteine to phenylalanine, the CDR3 is 15 amino acids long. The DNA shown is the 45-base CDR3, in frame from base 1. The germline V gene (reference sequence) yields MNHEY for CDR1 and SMNVEV for CDR2. From V the trimming removes 3 bases and from J it removes 5 bases, while the gene matches leave 10 bases of the junction unaccounted for. Details on this clone: Its antigen target is currently unknown. There are no base qualities to consult, and no much larger clone falls within one base.

This sequence was found in a man aged 35-49 years who had recovered from COVID-19. The source material was PBMCs or T cells enriched from blood (not recorded which). The chain uses TRBV27 and TRBJ2-7; 7 central nucleotides agree with TRBD2. The CDR3 region reads CASSFQAGTLHEQYF. The nucleotide sequence reads as follows: TGTGCCAGCAGTTTCCAAGCGGGAACACTACACGAGCAGTACTTC.